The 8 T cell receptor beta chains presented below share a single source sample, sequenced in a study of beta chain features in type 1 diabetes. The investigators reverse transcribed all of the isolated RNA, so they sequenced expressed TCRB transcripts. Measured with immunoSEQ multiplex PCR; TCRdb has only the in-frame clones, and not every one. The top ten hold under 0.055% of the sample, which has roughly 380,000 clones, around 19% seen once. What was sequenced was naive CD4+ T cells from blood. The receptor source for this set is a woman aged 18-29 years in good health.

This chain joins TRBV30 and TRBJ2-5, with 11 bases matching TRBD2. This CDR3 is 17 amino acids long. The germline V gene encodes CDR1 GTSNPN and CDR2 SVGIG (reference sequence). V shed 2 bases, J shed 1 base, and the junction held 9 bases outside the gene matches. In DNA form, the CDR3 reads TGTGCCTGGAGTAGGGGACCTAGCGGGAGGTTCCAAGAGACCCAGTACTTC. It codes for CAWSRGPSGRFQETQYF.

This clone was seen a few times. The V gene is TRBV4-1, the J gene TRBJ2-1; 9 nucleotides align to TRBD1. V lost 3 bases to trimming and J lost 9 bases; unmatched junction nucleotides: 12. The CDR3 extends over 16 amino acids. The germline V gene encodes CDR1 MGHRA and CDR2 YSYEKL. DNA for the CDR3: TGCGCCAGCAGCCATCCCGGGACAGGGTGGCCCGGTGAGCAGTTCTTC. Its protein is CASSHPGTGWPGEQFF.

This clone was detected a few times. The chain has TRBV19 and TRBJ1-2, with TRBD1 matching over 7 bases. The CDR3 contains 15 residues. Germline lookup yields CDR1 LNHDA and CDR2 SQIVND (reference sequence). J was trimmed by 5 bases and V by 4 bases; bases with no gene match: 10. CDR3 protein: CASSTPTGVGYGYTF. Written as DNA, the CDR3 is TGTGCCAGTAGTACCCCTACAGGGGTGGGGTATGGCTACACCTTC.

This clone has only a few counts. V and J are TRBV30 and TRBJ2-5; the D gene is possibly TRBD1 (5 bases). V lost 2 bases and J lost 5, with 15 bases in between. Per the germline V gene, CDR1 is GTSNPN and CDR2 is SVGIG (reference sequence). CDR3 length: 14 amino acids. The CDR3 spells CAWSPTGPLETQYF. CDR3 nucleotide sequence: TGTGCCTGGAGTCCCACAGGACCCCTTGAGACCCAGTACTTC.

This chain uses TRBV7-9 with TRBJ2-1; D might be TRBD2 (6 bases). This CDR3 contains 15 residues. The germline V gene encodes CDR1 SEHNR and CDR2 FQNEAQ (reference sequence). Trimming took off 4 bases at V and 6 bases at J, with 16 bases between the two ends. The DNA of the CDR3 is TGTGCCAGCAGCTGGTCTAGCGCTCCGTTCAATGAGCAGTTCTTC. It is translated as CASSWSSAPFNEQFF.

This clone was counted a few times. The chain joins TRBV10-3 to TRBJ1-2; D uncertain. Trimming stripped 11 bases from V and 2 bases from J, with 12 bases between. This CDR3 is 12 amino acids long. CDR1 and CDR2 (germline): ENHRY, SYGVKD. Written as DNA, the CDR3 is TGTGCCCACTACGGAGACAACTATGGCTACACCTTC. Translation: CAHYGDNYGYTF.

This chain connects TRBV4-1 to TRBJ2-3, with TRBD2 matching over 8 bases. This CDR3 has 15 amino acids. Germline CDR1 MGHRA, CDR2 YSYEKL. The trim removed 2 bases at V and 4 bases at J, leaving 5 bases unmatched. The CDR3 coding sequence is TGCGCCAGCAGCCAAACGGGAGGGCCGGCAGATACGCAGTATTTT. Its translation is CASSQTGGPADTQYF.

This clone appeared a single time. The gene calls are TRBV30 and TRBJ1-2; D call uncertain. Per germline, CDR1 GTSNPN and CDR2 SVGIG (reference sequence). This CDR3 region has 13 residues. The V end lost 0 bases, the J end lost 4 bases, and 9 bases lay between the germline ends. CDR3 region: CAWSVLYSYGYTF. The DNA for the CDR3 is TGTGCCTGGAGTGTATTATACAGCTATGGCTACACCTTC.